This record looks at one TCR beta chain sequence and its context. The germline CDR1 and CDR2 sequences are MNHNY and SVGAGI (reference sequence). J gave up 6 bases and V 5 bases, and 4 bases lay outside the gene matches. This CDR3 region has 13 residues. These data come from a study of T cell clones after liver transplantation. Produced via immunoSEQ multiplex PCR; TCRdb's table is partial and in-frame only. This repertoire shows some 11,000 clones, 74% found once; its top ten account for 31%. The V call is TRBV6-6, the J call TRBJ2-1; 7 bases agree with TRBD1. The material was CD8+ T cells from blood, obtained at the 22-month timepoint. The TCR originated in a human patient who received a liver transplant. Some of the T cells might come from the graft donor. The CDR3 coding sequence is TGTGCCAGCAGTGAGAACAGGGGCAATGAGCAGTTCTTC. Translated, it gives CASSENRGNEQFF.